One sample yielded the 10 T cell receptor beta chains listed below, sequenced in a study of Graves' ophthalmopathy and Graves' hyperthyroidism. Amplification of the TCR beta CDR3 regions used RNA transcripts (as template). First-round RT-PCR relied on HTBI primers, and a second-round multiplex PCR came next. TCRdb recomputed calls from the multiplex PCR reads with MiXCR, one row per CDR3 protein. The sample has 300,000 to 400,000 distinct CDR3 sequences, 17% seen once; the top ten hold about 12%. The specimen sequenced was peripheral blood. The receptors were gathered from an adult man with Graves' ophthalmopathy.

This clonotype was picked up many times. The chain has TRBV2 and TRBJ2-7; D unresolved. CDR1 is SNHLY and CDR2 is FYNNEI in the germline V gene. This CDR3 has 12 residues. The V gene lost 4 bases and the J gene lost 5 bases, with 9 bases spanning the gap. The CDR3 spells CASSVFVHEQYF. CDR3 coding DNA: TGTGCCAGCAGTGTTTTTGTTCACGAGCAGTACTTC.

In this sample, this clonotype turned up many times. The rearrangement links TRBV6-1 to TRBJ1-5; D is possibly TRBD1 (5 bases). Germline V gives CDR1 MNHNS, CDR2 SASEGT. With 4 bases removed from V and 3 bases from J, the gap between germline ends came to 7 bases. CDR3 length: 13 residues. The CDR3 region is CASSGQYNQPQHF. The CDR3 nucleotides read TGTGCCAGCAGTGGACAGTACAATCAGCCCCAGCATTTT.

This clonotype was counted at least ten times. The chain joins TRBV28 to TRBJ2-7, with TRBD1 identical over 10 bases. V lost 1 base, J lost 3 bases, and 6 bases stayed unmatched. Germline loops: CDR1 MDHEN, CDR2 SYDVKM. There are 16 residues in the CDR3. The CDR3 sequence: CASSLLGTGAIYEQYF. In DNA form, the CDR3 reads TGTGCCAGCAGTTTATTAGGGACAGGGGCTATCTACGAGCAGTACTTC.

This clonotype appeared many times. The chain carries TRBV3-1 and TRBJ1-6, with TRBD1 identical over 8 bases. The J segment lost 10 bases and the V segment lost 4 bases, leaving 9 bases of the junction unmatched. Looked up from germline, CDR1 is LGHDT and CDR2 is YNNKEL (reference sequence). The CDR3 has 15 residues. CDR3 nucleotide sequence: TGTGCCAGCAGCCTCACGCGGACAGGGAACTCACCCCTCCACTTT. It specifies CASSLTRTGNSPLHF.

The chain has TRBV11-2 and TRBJ2-2; D ambiguous. Between the trimmed V and J ends, which lost 5 bases and 3 bases, there was a span of 10 bases. The germline V gene has CDR1 SGHAT and CDR2 FQNNGV. This CDR3 is built from 14 residues. CDR3 DNA sequence: TGTGCCAGCAGCCACCGCGATTACACCGGGGAGCTGTTTTTT. As protein: CASSHRDYTGELFF.

This clonotype was picked up a small number of times. The J gene is TRBJ2-7, the V gene TRBV20-1, with 10 bases matching TRBD2. V shed 0 bases and J 4 bases; nucleotides not matched to a gene: 15. Per the germline V gene, CDR1 is DFQATT and CDR2 is SNEGSKA (reference sequence). This CDR3 contains 18 residues. CDR3 region: CSARESGLAGVGAYEQYF. CDR3 nucleotide sequence: TGCAGTGCTAGAGAATCGGGCCTAGCGGGAGTCGGGGCTTACGAGCAGTACTTC.

This clonotype was seen at least ten times. The chain has TRBV28 and TRBJ1-1, with no clear D. Trimming removed 4 bases from V and 1 base from J, with 7 bases in between. Germline V gene lookup returns CDR1 MDHEN and CDR2 SYDVKM. There are 13 residues in the CDR3. The CDR3 loop is CASSWSQNTEAFF. The CDR3 bases are TGTGCCAGCAGTTGGTCGCAGAACACTGAAGCTTTCTTT.

In the case of this clonotype: The junction shows a germline mismatch at one end, possibly a read error. The rearrangement links TRBV3-1 to TRBJ2-2; D is unclear. The CDR3 loop spans 14 amino acids. From germline, CDR1 is LGHDT and CDR2 YNNKEL (reference sequence). For the CDR3, the DNA is TGCGCCAGCAGCCGAGAAATGAACACCGGGGAGCTGTTTTTT. Its translation: CASSREMNTGELFF.

This clonotype was counted many times. The chain couples TRBV11-2 to TRBJ2-7, with a possible D match to TRBD1 (5 bases). The V gene's germline CDR1 is SGHAT and CDR2 FQNNGV. V was clipped by 4 bases and J by 4 bases, with 14 bases between them. CDR3 size: 14 residues. The CDR3 sequence is CASSSPQGGYEQYF. CDR3 in DNA: TGTGCCAGCAGCTCCCCCCAGGGTGGATACGAGCAGTACTTC.

This clonotype occurred many times. The J gene is TRBJ2-5, the V gene TRBV7-9; TRBD1 might be the D (6 bases). V was shortened by 3 bases and J by 1 base, with 9 bases between the two germline ends. There are 14 residues in the CDR3. CDR1 is SEHNR, CDR2 FQNEAQ, per germline (reference sequence). Written as DNA, the CDR3 is TGTGCCAGCAGCTTCGGACAGACCCAAGAGACCCAGTACTTC. It encodes CASSFGQTQETQYF.